A single TCR beta chain is shown here with its context. The data are from a study of blood T cell repertoires in COVID-19. Study as a whole: PBMCs, B-cell-depleted T cells, or T cells were the source of the cDNA or gDNA that made up the material.

Cohorts were assigned according to the clinical history that participants reported. Sequencing was performed with immunoSEQ multiplex PCR; in TCRdb, only in-frame clones are kept and a portion is missing. The repertoire holds about 270,000 clones, with about 87% as singletons. The CDR3 has 13 residues. The V end was cut by 4 bases, the J end by 2 bases, with 9 bases between. Germline values: CDR1 MNHEY, CDR2 SVGAGI. The TCR was taken from a woman under 40 with acute COVID-19. Material for sequencing was PBMCs or T cells enriched from blood (not recorded which). This chain links TRBV6-5 with TRBJ2-7; the D gene is possibly TRBD1 (5 bases). The CDR3 nucleotides read TGTGCCAGCAGTTCAGGGCTCCCCTACGAGCAGTACTTC. This codes for CASSSGLPYEQYF.